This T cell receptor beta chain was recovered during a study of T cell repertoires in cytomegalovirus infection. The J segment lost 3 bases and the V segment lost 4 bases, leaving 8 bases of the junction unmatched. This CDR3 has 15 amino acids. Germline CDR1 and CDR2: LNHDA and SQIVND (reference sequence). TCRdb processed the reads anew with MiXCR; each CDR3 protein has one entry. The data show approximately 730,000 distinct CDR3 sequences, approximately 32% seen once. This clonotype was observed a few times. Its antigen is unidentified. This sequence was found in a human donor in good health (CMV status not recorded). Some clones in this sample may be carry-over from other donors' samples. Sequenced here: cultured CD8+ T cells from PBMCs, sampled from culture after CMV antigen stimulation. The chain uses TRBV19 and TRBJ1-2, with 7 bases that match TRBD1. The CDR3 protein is CASSTGTVLDYGYTF. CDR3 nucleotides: TGTGCCAGTAGTACCGGGACAGTTCTTGACTATGGCTACACCTTC.